This TCR beta chain was obtained from a study of vaccination and CD4 T cells after COVID-19. Study overall: Timing of post-vaccine sample collection was a median about 72 days after dose two, with a range of 14 to 241.

As for treatment: roughly 11-day PBMC culture with coronavirus spike peptide pools or control peptides (ViraFEST assay). Cultured CD4+ T-cell DNA underwent Oncomine TCR Beta short-read sequencing. Via MiXCR, TCRdb re-called the PCR reads, giving one row per CDR3 protein. The profile covers roughly 14,000 distinct CDR3 sequences, with about 41% appearing a single time and over 7.5% taken by the ten largest. The length of the CDR3 is 13 residues. The germline V gene encodes CDR1 MNHEY and CDR2 SMNVEV (reference sequence). Trimming left V 2 bases short and J 6 bases short, with 8 bases between. To note about this clonotype: Its antigen is as yet unknown.

Sequencing was done on a sample of CD4+ T cells from blood, cultured in vitro. The TCR comes from a human donor who had recovered from COVID-19. The chain carries TRBV27 and TRBJ1-5, with no clear D. The CDR3 loop reads CASSLGDGQPQHF. The CDR3 DNA sequence: TGTGCCAGCAGTTTAGGTGATGGTCAGCCCCAGCATTTT.